These 30 T cell receptor beta chains were sequenced from one sample in a study of blood T cell repertoires in COVID-19. Clones were read by immunoSEQ multiplex PCR, and TCRdb kept only the in-frame ones, dropping some. The data contain over 200,000 clones, more than 70% of them seen just once; the ten biggest clones take up approximately 5.4%. The material sequenced was peripheral blood. The origin of the receptors is a man older than 75 with acute or convalescent COVID-19.

The J gene is TRBJ1-1, the V gene TRBV27; the D gene is possibly TRBD1 (6 bases). The germline V gene has CDR1 MNHEY and CDR2 SMNVEV (reference sequence). The CDR3 has 11 residues. CDR3 sequence: CGTTRGAGAFF. Here the CDR3 DNA reads TGTGGCACCACGCGGGGGGCTGGAGCTTTCTTT.

J is TRBJ2-5 and V is TRBV11-3; D remains ambiguous. CDR1 is SGHNT, CDR2 YENEEA, per germline. Trimming left V 5 bases short and J 0 bases short, with 7 bases between. The CDR3 runs to 13 residues. The CDR3, as DNA: TGTGCCAGCAGCCGGAGTAACCAAGAGACCCAGTACTTC. This sequence encodes CASSRSNQETQYF.

This chain joins TRBV2 and TRBJ2-7; 10 bases map to TRBD2. The germline CDR1 and CDR2 sequences are SNHLY and FYNNEI. CDR3 length equals 15 residues. J was trimmed by 7 bases and V by 6 bases; bases with no gene match: 12. CDR3 bases: TGTGCCAGCAGAGGAGGACTAGCGGCGACAGGGGAGCAGTACTTC. It yields the protein CASRGGLAATGEQYF.

This clone was seen only once. The rearrangement links TRBV28 to TRBJ1-5; TRBD1 aligns across 10 bases. The CDR3 extends over 15 amino acids. V lost 8 bases and J lost 3; bases outside the gene matches: 7. Germline V gene lookup returns CDR1 MDHEN and CDR2 SYDVKM. CDR3 amino acids: CASATGGFTNQPQHF. The CDR3 nucleotides are TGTGCCAGCGCGACAGGGGGCTTTACCAATCAGCCCCAGCATTTT.

V is TRBV13 and J is TRBJ1-2; D unresolved. V was trimmed by 2 bases and J by 5 bases, leaving 6 bases between them. Per germline, CDR1 PRHDT and CDR2 FYEKMQ (reference sequence). CDR3 length: 12 residues. The CDR3 DNA reads as TGTGCCAGCAGCTTACAGGCATATGGCTACACCTTC. This encodes CASSLQAYGYTF.

This clone was observed a few times. The CDR3 here is CASSPHLAGDSTDTQYF. The CDR3 DNA is TGTGCCAGCAGCCCCCACCTAGCGGGGGACAGCACAGATACGCAGTATTTT. The chain recombines TRBV5-4 with TRBJ2-3, with 10 nucleotides matching TRBD2. The germline V gene has CDR1 SGHNT and CDR2 YYREEE (reference sequence). The CDR3 consists of 17 residues. With 4 bases clipped from V and 0 bases from J, the junction kept 8 bases outside the gene matches.

This CDR3 is CASSRTGGSNQPQHF. The CDR3 DNA is TGTGCCAGCAGTAGAACAGGGGGGAGCAATCAGCCCCAGCATTTT. V gene TRBV6-5 combines with J gene TRBJ1-5; 8 nucleotides match TRBD1. With V trimmed by 5 bases and J by 1 base, 4 bases remained unmatched. CDR1 is MNHEY, CDR2 SVGAGI, per germline. The CDR3 runs to 15 residues.

V is TRBV9 and J is TRBJ2-2; 8 bases agree with TRBD2. Losses at the gene ends were 1 base for V and 1 base for J; bases not matched to a gene: 0. CDR1 is SGDLS, CDR2 YYNGEE, per germline. The CDR3 runs 15 residues. In nucleotides, the CDR3 is TGTGCCAGCAGCGTAACTAGCGGGAACACCGGGGAGCTGTTTTTT. As protein: CASSVTSGNTGELFF.

V and J are TRBV6-6 and TRBJ2-5; 7 bases fit TRBD1. Unmatched junction bases numbered 14, after V lost 9 bases and J lost 4 bases. From germline, CDR1 is MNHNY and CDR2 SVGAGI (reference sequence). The CDR3 is made up of 15 amino acids. CDR3 amino acids: CASQVHQQGRETQYF. The DNA of the CDR3 is TGTGCCAGTCAAGTCCACCAACAGGGGCGAGAGACCCAGTACTTC.

The V call is TRBV5-6, the J call TRBJ2-7; TRBD1 agrees at 10 bases. Germline V gene sequence: CDR1 SGHDT, CDR2 YYEEEE. The CDR3 consists of 14 residues. V shed 4 bases and J 1 base; nucleotides not matched to a gene: 2. The CDR3 reads CASSGGQGSYEQYF. CDR3 coding DNA: TGTGCCAGCAGCGGGGGACAGGGGTCCTACGAGCAGTACTTC.

The gene calls are TRBV18 and TRBJ1-3, with D unresolved. The CDR3 length is 14 residues. V lost 8 bases, J lost 2 bases, and 13 bases lay in between. Germline loops: CDR1 KGHSH, CDR2 LQKENI. The CDR3 DNA reads TGTGCCAGCACGCCGTATTCGGCTGGAAACACCATATATTTT. This gives the protein CASTPYSAGNTIYF. Using reference TRBV18 and TRBJ1-3 for the parts outside the CDR3, the full variable domain is NAGVMQNPRHLVRRRGQEARLRCSPMKGHSHVYWYRQLPEEGLKFMVYLQKENIIDESGMPKERFSAEFPKEGPSILRIQQVVRGDSAAYFCASTPYSAGNTIYFGEGSWLTVV.

The CDR3 region has the DNA TGTGCCTGGAGTGCAGGGGACTATTCGTCTAATGAGCAGTTCTTC. It specifies CAWSAGDYSSNEQFF. The V gene is TRBV30, the J gene TRBJ2-1; D may be TRBD2 (7 bases). V gave up 1 base and J gave up 7 bases, with 17 bases separating them. The V gene's germline CDR1 is GTSNPN and CDR2 SVGIG (reference sequence). This CDR3 has 15 residues. Filled out from reference TRBV30 and TRBJ2-1, the complete variable domain reads SQTIHQWPATLVQPVGSPLSLECTVEGTSNPNLYWYRQAAGRGLQLLFYSVGIGQISSEVPQNLSASRPQDRQFILSSKKLLLSDSGFYLCAWSAGDYSSNEQFFGPGTRLTVL.

The CDR3 DNA follows: TGTGCCAGCAGTGAAAGGGGCCAAGAGACCCAGTACTTC. This translates into CASSERGQETQYF. This chain joins TRBV2 and TRBJ2-5; possibly TRBD1 for D (5 bases). The CDR3 is 13 amino acids. Trimming took off 2 bases at V and 1 base at J, with 5 bases between the two ends. Per the germline V gene, CDR1 is SNHLY and CDR2 is FYNNEI. Full variable domain (missing parts from reference TRBV2 and TRBJ2-5): EPEVTQTPSHQVTQMGQEVILRCVPISNHLYFYWYRQILGQKVEFLVSFYNNEISEKSEIFDDQFSVERPDGSNFTLKIRSTKLEDSAMYFCASSERGQETQYFGPGTRLLVL.

The chain links TRBV11-2 to TRBJ2-4, with D possibly being TRBD1 (6 bases). Germline V gene lookup returns CDR1 SGHAT and CDR2 FQNNGV. V was shortened by 5 bases and J by 8 bases, with 13 bases between the two germline ends. The CDR3 contains 13 residues. DNA for the CDR3: TGTGCCAGCAGCCCCCCGGCAGGGGACATTCAGTACTTC. Protein: CASSPPAGDIQYF.

The chain is built from TRBV30 and TRBJ2-5, with 7 bases that match TRBD1. Germline CDR1 is GTSNPN and CDR2 is SVGIG (reference sequence). The CDR3 sequence is 16 residues long. The V segment lost 2 bases and the J segment 5 bases; nucleotides outside the gene matches: 14. CDR3 bases: TGTGCCTGGAGTACCACCCGGACAGGTGGCCATGAGACCCAGTACTTC. It encodes CAWSTTRTGGHETQYF.

This clone was seen more than once but under ten times. V usage is TRBV18 and J usage is TRBJ1-6, with D maybe TRBD1 (5 bases). Trimming shortened V by 3 bases and J by 0 bases, and 12 bases separated the two germline ends. Per the germline V gene, CDR1 is KGHSH and CDR2 is LQKENI. The length of the CDR3 is 17 residues. DNA for the CDR3: TGTGCCAGCTCACCGACCGGAGGGACCTCCTATAATTCACCCCTCCACTTT. As protein: CASSPTGGTSYNSPLHF. Together with reference TRBV18 and TRBJ1-6, the CDR3 gives the full variable domain: NAGVMQNPRHLVRRRGQEARLRCSPMKGHSHVYWYRQLPEEGLKFMVYLQKENIIDESGMPKERFSAEFPKEGPSILRIQQVVRGDSAAYFCASSPTGGTSYNSPLHFGNGTRLTVT.

V and J are TRBV29-1 and TRBJ2-1; D is possibly TRBD1 (6 bases). Germline CDR1 is SQVTM and CDR2 is ANQGSEA. The CDR3 runs 14 residues. V shed 6 bases and J shed 5 bases, with 17 bases lying between them. The CDR3 is CSVGPGQSHNEQFF. CDR3 DNA: TGCAGCGTGGGCCCGGGACAAAGTCACAATGAGCAGTTCTTC.

A single count supports this clone. V usage is TRBV3-1 (or the pseudogene TRBV3-2) and J usage is TRBJ1-4; 12 nucleotides line up with TRBD1. CDR3 length: 17 amino acids. V lost 3 bases and J lost 7; bases outside the gene matches: 9. CDR1 and CDR2 from the germline V gene are LGHDT and YNNKEL (reference sequence). The CDR3 coding sequence is TGTGCCAGCAGCCAGATGGGACAGGGGGCGACGGGTGAAAAACTGTTTTTT. Its protein product is CASSQMGQGATGEKLFF.

The CDR3 sequence: CASSDYGMIQETQYF. In nucleotides, the CDR3 is TGTGCCAGCAGTGACTACGGGATGATTCAAGAGACCCAGTACTTC. The chain uses TRBV25-1 and TRBJ2-5; D may be TRBD2 (5 bases). Trimming stripped 3 bases from V and 2 bases from J, with 13 bases between. Germline loops: CDR1 MGHDK, CDR2 SYGVNS. The CDR3 covers 15 residues.

V gene TRBV19 combines with J gene TRBJ2-4, with 11 positions matching TRBD1. There are 14 residues in the CDR3. V trimming: 10 bases; J trimming: 8 bases; junction bases outside the gene matches: 10. Germline CDR1 is LNHDA and CDR2 is SQIVND (reference sequence). As DNA, the CDR3 is TGTGCCACCCGGGACAGGGGGAAGGGTGACATTCAGTACTTC. Its protein is CATRDRGKGDIQYF.

The chain uses TRBV3-1 (or the pseudogene TRBV3-2) and TRBJ1-5; D is unresolved. Looked up from germline, CDR1 is LGHDT and CDR2 is YNNKEL (reference sequence). This CDR3 has 15 residues. Trimming shortened V by 4 bases and J by 4 bases, and 14 bases separated the two germline ends. This CDR3 is CASSLTPGNNQPQHF. The CDR3 DNA sequence: TGTGCCAGCAGCCTTACCCCGGGAAATAATCAGCCCCAGCATTTT.

This clone was seen more than once but under ten times. The chain recombines TRBV11-2 with TRBJ2-1; tentatively, D is TRBD1 (5 bases). Trimming cost V 5 bases and J 4 bases, with 15 bases left between them. The CDR3 totals 15 residues. Germline CDR1 SGHAT, CDR2 FQNNGV. In DNA form, the CDR3 reads TGTGCCAGCAGCCGCAGGGTCGGGTCGTACAATGAGCAGTTCTTC. Amino acids: CASSRRVGSYNEQFF.

The chain combines TRBV2 with TRBJ1-1; D is unresolved. Germline V gene sequence: CDR1 SNHLY, CDR2 FYNNEI. This CDR3 has 14 residues. The V gene lost 4 bases and the J gene lost 6 bases, with 15 bases spanning the gap. CDR3 nucleotide sequence: TGTGCCAGCAGTGTCGCTAGGCCCCCTTCTGAAGCTTTCTTT. This codes for CASSVARPPSEAFF.

J is TRBJ2-7 and V is TRBV19; maybe TRBD2 (5 bases). The CDR3 loop spans 15 amino acids. Germline values: CDR1 LNHDA, CDR2 SQIVND (reference sequence). V was trimmed by 4 bases and J by 0 bases, leaving 13 bases between them. This CDR3 is CASSTGLPTSYEQYF. The DNA for the CDR3 is TGTGCCAGTAGTACAGGACTGCCCACCTCCTACGAGCAGTACTTC.

The chain couples TRBV30 to TRBJ1-5, with D possibly TRBD1 on 5 matching bases. Germline CDR1 is GTSNPN and CDR2 is SVGIG (reference sequence). The CDR3 contains 13 residues. V lost 0 bases and J lost 5, with 8 bases in between. CDR3 DNA: TGTGCCTGGAGTGTGGGGGGTTATCAGCCCCAGCATTTT. It encodes CAWSVGGYQPQHF.

The chain carries TRBV12-3 or TRBV12-4 and TRBJ2-5, with D uncertain. The CDR3 covers 13 residues. V lost 2 bases, J lost 2 bases, and 6 bases lay in between. The CDR3 loop is CASSLSEQETQYF. The CDR3 nucleotides read TGTGCCAGCAGTTTATCCGAGCAAGAGACCCAGTACTTC.

The chain is built from TRBV20-1 and TRBJ2-1, with 8 bases fitting TRBD1. Germline assignment: CDR1 DFQATT and CDR2 SNEGSKA (reference sequence). V gave up 5 bases and J gave up 8 bases; unmatched junction bases: 2. CDR3 length equals 11 residues. The CDR3 nucleotides read TGCAGTGCTGAGGACAGGGATGAGCAGTTCTTC. Translation: CSAEDRDEQFF.

This chain connects TRBV5-6 to TRBJ2-5; the match to TRBD2 covers 13 bases. The CDR3 is 16 residues long. The germline V gene has CDR1 SGHDT and CDR2 YYEEEE. The V gene end was trimmed by 3 bases and the J gene end by 9 bases; junction bases not matched to a gene: 11. In DNA form, the CDR3 reads TGTGCCAGCAGCTCCGGACTAGCGGGGGCTTCAAGGGCCCAGTACTTC. Translation gives CASSSGLAGASRAQYF.

This clone was seen a single time. The chain carries TRBV5-4 and TRBJ1-1; TRBD1 matches 7 bases. The CDR3 consists of 13 residues. CDR1 is SGHNT and CDR2 is YYREEE in the germline V gene (reference sequence). J gave up 4 bases and V 4 bases, and 4 bases lay outside the gene matches. This CDR3 reads CASSNRGITEAFF. As DNA, the CDR3 is TGTGCCAGCAGCAACAGGGGTATCACTGAAGCTTTCTTT.

The V and J genes are TRBV18 and TRBJ1-1, with D tentatively TRBD1 (5 bases). The CDR3 loop spans 14 amino acids. Trimming shortened V by 0 bases and J by 2 bases, and 7 bases separated the two germline ends. CDR1 is KGHSH and CDR2 is LQKENI in the germline V gene. As DNA, the CDR3 is TGTGCCAGCTCACCACCGGGGCCTAACACTGAAGCTTTCTTT. Translated: CASSPPGPNTEAFF.